The sequence of this TCR beta chain was determined in a study of blood T cell repertoires in COVID-19. V gave up 3 bases and J gave up 7 bases; unmatched junction bases: 9. The CDR3 loop spans 15 amino acids. Germline values: CDR1 SGDLS, CDR2 YYNGEE. Assay used: immunoSEQ multiplex PCR; TCRdb lists only in-frame clones, some missing. The table lists more than 300,000 clones, more than 70% of them singletons. The rearrangement joins TRBV9 to TRBJ1-3; 8 bases fit TRBD1. The clonotype originates from a woman aged 18 to 35 who had recovered from COVID-19. The sample consisted of PBMCs or T cells enriched from blood (not recorded which). The CDR3 DNA reads as TGTGCCAGCAGCGCGACAGGGGCCCCGGGGAACACCATATATTTT. Encoded protein: CASSATGAPGNTIYF.